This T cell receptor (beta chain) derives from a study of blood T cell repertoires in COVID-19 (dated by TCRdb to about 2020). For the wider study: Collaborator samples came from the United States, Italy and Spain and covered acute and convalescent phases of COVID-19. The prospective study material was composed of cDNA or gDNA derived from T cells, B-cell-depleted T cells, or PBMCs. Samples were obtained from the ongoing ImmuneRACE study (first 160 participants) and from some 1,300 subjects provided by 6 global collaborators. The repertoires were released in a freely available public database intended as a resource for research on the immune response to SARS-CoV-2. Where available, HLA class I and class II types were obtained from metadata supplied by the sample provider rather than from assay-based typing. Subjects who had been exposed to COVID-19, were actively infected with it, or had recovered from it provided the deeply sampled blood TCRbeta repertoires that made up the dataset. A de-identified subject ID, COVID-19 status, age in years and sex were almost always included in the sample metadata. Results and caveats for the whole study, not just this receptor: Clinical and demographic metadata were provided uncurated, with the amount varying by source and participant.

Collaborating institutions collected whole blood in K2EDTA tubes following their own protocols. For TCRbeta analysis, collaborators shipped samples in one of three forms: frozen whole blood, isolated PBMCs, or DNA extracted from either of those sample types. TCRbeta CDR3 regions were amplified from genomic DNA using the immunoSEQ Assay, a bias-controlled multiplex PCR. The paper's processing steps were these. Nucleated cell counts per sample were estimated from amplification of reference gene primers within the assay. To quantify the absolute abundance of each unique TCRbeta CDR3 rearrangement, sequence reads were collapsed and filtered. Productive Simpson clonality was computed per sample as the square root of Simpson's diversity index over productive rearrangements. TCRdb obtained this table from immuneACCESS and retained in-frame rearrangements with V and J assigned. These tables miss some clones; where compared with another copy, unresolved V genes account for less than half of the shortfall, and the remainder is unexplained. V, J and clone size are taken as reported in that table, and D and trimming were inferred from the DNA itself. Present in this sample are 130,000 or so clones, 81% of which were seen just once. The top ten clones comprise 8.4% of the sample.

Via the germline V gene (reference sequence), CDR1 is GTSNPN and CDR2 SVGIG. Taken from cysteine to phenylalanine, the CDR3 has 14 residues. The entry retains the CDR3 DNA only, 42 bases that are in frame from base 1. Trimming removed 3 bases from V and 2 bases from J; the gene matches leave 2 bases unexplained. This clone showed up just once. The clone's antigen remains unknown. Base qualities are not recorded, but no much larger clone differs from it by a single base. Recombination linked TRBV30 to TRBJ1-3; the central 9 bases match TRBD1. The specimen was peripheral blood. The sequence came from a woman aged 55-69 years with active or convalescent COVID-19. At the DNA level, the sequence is TGTGCCTGGAGCCGGGACAGGGCTGGAAACACCATATATTTT. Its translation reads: CAWSRDRAGNTIYF.